Listed below are T cell receptor beta chains from one sample, sequenced in a study of breast tumors, draining lymph nodes, adjacent tissues. TCRdb re-called the multiplex PCR reads through MiXCR, storing one row per CDR3 protein. The sample includes tens of thousands of distinct CDR3 sequences, roughly 32% of them seen just once. Sequenced material: breast tumor tissue. The receptors come from a female donor with breast cancer. Some clones in this sample may be carry-over from other donors' samples. The CDR3 runs from the conserved cysteine through the conserved F or W. A D gene is named only where the DNA matches it firmly. Only some rows state a clone size, as once, few, many or a class for expanded clones.

d_call clone_size j_call v_call cdr3_nt cdr3_aa
NA many TRBJ2-7 TRBV7-2 TGTGCCAGCAGCTCCCTCGGGTCTAGGCGCTACGAGCAGTACTTC CASSSLGSRRYEQYF
NA NA TRBJ2-3 TRBV28 TGTGCCAGCCGATTCACCCAGGACACAGATACGCAGTATTTT CASRFTQDTDTQYF
NA many TRBJ1-6 TRBV20-1 TGCAGTGCTAGAGACCTCATTGGGGGCGCGGATTCACCCCTCCACTTT CSARDLIGGADSPLHF
TRBD1 NA TRBJ1-2 TRBV20-1 TGTAGTGCTAGAGGGGACAGAACTAACTATAGCTACACCTTC CSARGDRTNYSYTF
NA few TRBJ2-2 TRBV3-1 TGTGCCAGCAGCCACTACTCGGGCAACACCGGGGAGCTGTTTTTT CASSHYSGNTGELFF
NA many TRBJ2-1 TRBV2 TGTGCCAGCAGTGACCAGGGATTCAATGAGCAGTTCTTC CASSDQGFNEQFF
TRBD1 medium-sized TRBJ2-3 TRBV11-3 TGTGCCAGCAGCCCGCGACAGGGGGCCACAGATACGCAGTATTTT CASSPRQGATDTQYF
TRBD1 NA TRBJ1-2 TRBV2 TGTGCCAGCACTGACAGGGGAGCTAACTATGGCTACACCTTC CASTDRGANYGYTF
TRBD1 NA TRBJ2-1 TRBV7-3 TGTGCCAGCAGCTTAGAGCAGGGGGCCTACAATGAGCAGTTCTTC CASSLEQGAYNEQFF
TRBD1 NA TRBJ2-1 TRBV20-1 TGCAGTGCTAGAGGGACAGGGTTCAATGAGCAGTTCTTC CSARGTGFNEQFF
NA NA TRBJ1-5 TRBV7-2 TGTGCCAGCAGCGTAGGGGTCTATCAGCCCCAGCATTTT CASSVGVYQPQHF